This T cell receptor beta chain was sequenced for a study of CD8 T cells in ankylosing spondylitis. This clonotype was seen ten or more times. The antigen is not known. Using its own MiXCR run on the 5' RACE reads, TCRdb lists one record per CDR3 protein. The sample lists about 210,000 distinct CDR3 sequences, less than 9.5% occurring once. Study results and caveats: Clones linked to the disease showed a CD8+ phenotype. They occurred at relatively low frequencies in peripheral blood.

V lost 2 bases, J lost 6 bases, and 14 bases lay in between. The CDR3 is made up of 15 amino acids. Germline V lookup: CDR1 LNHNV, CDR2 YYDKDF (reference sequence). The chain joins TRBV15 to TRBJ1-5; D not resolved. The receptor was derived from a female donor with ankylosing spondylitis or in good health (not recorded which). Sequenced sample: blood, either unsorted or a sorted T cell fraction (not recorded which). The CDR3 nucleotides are TGTGCCACCAGCAGATCGAGGGCAGCCGGTCAGCCCCAGCATTTT. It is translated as CATSRSRAAGQPQHF. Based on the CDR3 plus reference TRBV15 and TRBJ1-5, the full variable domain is DAMVIQNPRYQVTQFGKPVTLSCSQTLNHNVMYWYQQKSSQAPKLLFHYYDKDFNNEADTPDNFQSRRPNTSFCFLDIRSPGLGDTAMYLCATSRSRAAGQPQHFGDGTRLSIL.